The next 19 T cell receptor beta chains were all read from a single sample in a study of blood T cell repertoires in COVID-19. Produced via immunoSEQ multiplex PCR; TCRdb's table is partial and in-frame only. This table holds some 40,000 clones, approximately 70% found once. Input material: peripheral blood. These TCRs come from a man at least 80 years old with acute or convalescent COVID-19.

DNA for the CDR3: TGTGCCTGGAGTGTAGGAGGTGCCTATGGCTACACCTTC. Translating it yields CAWSVGGAYGYTF. The chain recombines TRBV30 with TRBJ1-2; D is uncertain. Looked up from germline, CDR1 is GTSNPN and CDR2 is SVGIG (reference sequence). The CDR3 has 13 amino acids. V was clipped by 0 bases and J by 4 bases, with 9 bases between them.

The rearrangement joins TRBV7-5 to TRBJ2-7; whether TRBD1, the table's D call, matches the DNA was not checked. TRBV7-5 is a listed pseudogene. The CDR3 loop spans 16 amino acids. The CDR3 loop reads CARSLGDTRGYYEQYF. The CDR3 bases are TGTGCCAGAAGCTTAGGAGACACTAGGGGGTACTACGAGCAGTACTTC.

The V call is TRBV28, the J call TRBJ1-2, with 9 nucleotides matching TRBD1. Germline assignment: CDR1 MDHEN and CDR2 SYDVKM. CDR3 length: 13 residues. V dropped 10 bases and J dropped 3; count of bases not matched to a gene: 6. CDR3 in DNA: TGTGCCATCCGACAGGGGGTAGACTATGGCTACACCTTC. It yields the protein CAIRQGVDYGYTF.

This chain joins TRBV6-5 and TRBJ1-4; maybe TRBD1 (5 bases). This CDR3 comprises 15 residues. V dropped 6 bases and J dropped 1 base, with 12 bases sitting between them. The germline gives CDR1 MNHEY, CDR2 SVGAGI. The CDR3 DNA is TGTGCCAGCAGGGGGTGGAGGGGAACTAATGAAAAACTGTTTTTT. It is translated as CASRGWRGTNEKLFF.

V and J are TRBV7-3 and TRBJ2-3; no firm D call. Germline-derived CDR1 and CDR2 are SGHTA and FQGTGA. CDR3 length equals 12 residues. V lost 5 bases and J lost 2, with 5 bases in between. The CDR3 DNA sequence: TGTGCCAGCAGCCTAGACACAGATACGCAGTATTTT. As protein: CASSLDTDTQYF.

This chain uses TRBV29-1 with TRBJ2-2; TRBD2 might be the D (7 bases). The V gene's germline CDR1 is SQVTM and CDR2 ANQGSEA. The CDR3 spans 13 residues. CDR3 DNA sequence: TGCGGGGGGGACAAGACGAACACCGGGGAGCTGTTTTTT. Translation: CGGDKTNTGELFF.

The chain links TRBV7-2 to TRBJ1-2; the match to TRBD1 covers 8 bases. The length of the CDR3 is 15 residues. The J segment lost 7 bases and the V segment lost 2 bases, leaving 9 bases of the junction unmatched. The germline V gene has CDR1 SGHTA and CDR2 FQGNSA. The CDR3, as DNA: TGTGCCAGCAGCTTAACCAGGGGGCATTTAGGTGGCTACACCTTC. Translated, it gives CASSLTRGHLGGYTF.

The V and J genes are TRBV14 and TRBJ2-3; the D gene is possibly TRBD1 (5 bases). This CDR3 is built from 14 residues. The V gene lost 3 bases and the J gene lost 5 bases, with 12 bases spanning the gap. CDR1 and CDR2 (germline): SGHDN, FVKESK. The CDR3 sequence is CASSQNFQGDTQYF. CDR3 nucleotide sequence: TGTGCCAGCAGCCAGAATTTTCAGGGAGATACGCAGTATTTT.

This chain uses TRBV6-5 with TRBJ2-7; 16 nucleotides agree with TRBD2. The CDR3 spans 14 residues. V trimming: 4 bases; J trimming: 11 bases; junction bases outside the gene matches: 5. Germline CDR1 reads MNHEY; CDR2 reads SVGAGI. This CDR3 reads CASSFLGTSGGEYF. The CDR3 DNA follows: TGTGCCAGCAGTTTCCTCGGGACTAGCGGGGGGGAGTACTTC.

The V call is TRBV21-1, the J call TRBJ2-2; the table assigns TRBD1, which was not confirmed against the DNA. TRBV21-1 is a pseudogene segment. The CDR3 has 19 residues. CDR3 sequence (DNA): TGTGCCAGCAGCAAAGGGTTGTGGGGGCACAATCTTGGCACCGGGGAGCTGTTTTTT. Protein: CASSKGLWGHNLGTGELFF.

The V and J genes are TRBV10-2 and TRBJ2-1, with 12 bases that match TRBD2. CDR1 and CDR2 (germline): WSHSY, SAAADI. The CDR3 spans 14 residues. Trimming took 7 bases from V and 7 from J; bases not matched to a gene: 5. CDR3 bases: TGCGCCAGCACTGCCGGACTAGCGGGAAATGAGCAGTTCTTC. As protein: CASTAGLAGNEQFF.

The CDR3 loop reads CASSAGGLSNQPQHF. DNA for the CDR3: TGTGCCAGCAGTGCAGGGGGGCTGAGCAATCAGCCCCAGCATTTT. V usage is TRBV2 and J usage is TRBJ1-5; TRBD1 matches 7 bases. This CDR3 is built from 15 residues. With V trimmed by 4 bases and J by 1 base, 4 bases remained unmatched. The germline V gene encodes CDR1 SNHLY and CDR2 FYNNEI.

The rearrangement uses TRBV11-2 and TRBJ2-7; D might be TRBD1 (5 bases). CDR3 length: 15 residues. V was shortened by 1 base and J by 3 bases, with 13 bases between the two germline ends. The V gene's germline CDR1 is SGHAT and CDR2 FQNNGV. The DNA for the CDR3 is TGTGCCAGCAGCTTAGTGGCAGGGTTAGGCTACGAGCAGTACTTC. Translation gives CASSLVAGLGYEQYF.

The chain recombines TRBV11-2 with TRBJ1-1; D call uncertain. The CDR3 runs to 13 residues. Trimming shortened V by 1 base and J by 3 bases, and 6 bases separated the two germline ends. Germline V gene data show CDR1 as SGHAT and CDR2 as FQNNGV. CDR3 sequence reads: CASSLGEDTEAFF. The CDR3 nucleotides read TGTGCCAGCAGCTTAGGCGAGGACACTGAAGCTTTCTTT.

For the CDR3, the DNA is TGTGCCAGCAGTCCGACTTCGTGGGGACAGGGAACCGGGGAGCTGTTTTTT. Encoded protein: CASSPTSWGQGTGELFF. The chain links TRBV28 to TRBJ2-2; 9 bases align to TRBD1. The CDR3 spans 17 residues. Germline CDR1 and CDR2: MDHEN and SYDVKM. Germline trimming cut 5 bases from V and 5 bases from J; bases unmatched to any gene: 12.

This clone was detected only once. The J gene is TRBJ2-5, the V gene TRBV3-1 (or the pseudogene TRBV3-2), with 9 bases matching TRBD2. V was pared by 1 base and J by 2 bases, with 2 bases of the junction left unmatched. Germline CDR1 LGHDT, CDR2 YNNKEL (reference sequence). The CDR3 length is 15 residues. DNA of the CDR3: TGTGCCAGCAGCCAAGGAGCGGGGGGACAAGAGACCCAGTACTTC. Its translation: CASSQGAGGQETQYF.

The DNA for the CDR3 is TGTGCCAGCAGCCCTCCCGGGACTAGCGTCCGTGAGCAGTACTTC. Translation: CASSPPGTSVREQYF. The chain employs TRBV5-4 and TRBJ2-7, with 10 positions matching TRBD2. The germline gives CDR1 SGHNT, CDR2 YYREEE (reference sequence). V gave up 4 bases and J gave up 7 bases; unmatched junction bases: 11. This CDR3 has 15 amino acids.

The table lists this clone with a few counts. The CDR3 DNA reads TGTGCCAGCAGTCCTAGACAGGGGAGGGGAACTGAAGCTTTCTTT. This gives the protein CASSPRQGRGTEAFF. The rearrangement uses TRBV7-9 and TRBJ1-1; 8 nucleotides line up with TRBD1. In germline, CDR1 is SEHNR, CDR2 FQNEAQ (reference sequence). There are 15 residues in the CDR3. Germline trimming cut 6 bases from V and 5 bases from J; bases unmatched to any gene: 11.

V is TRBV7-8 and J is TRBJ2-3; possible D gene TRBD1, 6 bases. Germline assignment: CDR1 SGHVS and CDR2 FQNEAQ. The V and J ends lost 4 bases and 6 bases respectively, with 14 bases between them. The CDR3 spans 14 residues. The CDR3 DNA sequence: TGTGCCAGCAGCTCGACAACAGGGACGGATACGCAGTATTTT. Amino acids: CASSSTTGTDTQYF.